The subject of this entry is one T cell receptor beta chain. This clone was observed once. The antigen this receptor binds is unknown. Base qualities are not recorded, but no much larger clone differs from it by a single base. These data come from a study of shared clonotypes between healthy human individuals (dated by TCRdb to about 2020). In terms of the full investigation: A few men and a couple of women, aged 18 to 49 years, made up the cohort. Per donor, leukapheresis produced somewhere between about 0.85 and 9.5 billion PBMCs. For each donor, three plates each were used for CD4 naive and CD4 memory, two plates were used for CD8 naive, and one plate was used for CD8 memory. Different laboratories and diverse techniques were used to prepare libraries and sequence TCR repertoires, to increase sequencing depth and limit assay-specific biases. Blood TCR repertoires of a handful of healthy adults were deeply sequenced to estimate repertoire size and the extent of clonotype sharing between individuals. What the research found in general, with its limitations: Pairwise subsampling led to the expectation that sequencing depth would affect the degree of clonotype sharing among donors. When several donors were compared, the shared fraction of clonotypes was around 5% for naive CD4, roughly 3.3% for naive CD8, 2.3% for memory CD4, and 0.4% for memory CD8. Naive subsets generally had larger estimated clonotype richness than memory subsets did. The genetic and exposure-history diversity represented was limited by the small number of donors. Compared with non-shared clonotypes, the clonotypes found in all four sorted-subset donors had higher generation probabilities. Even with the large sequencing depth, rarefaction of the sorted-subset datasets indicated that sequencing was incomplete. Only blood was sampled, and tissue TCR repertoires likely differ from those in blood.

TCR CDR3 regions were amplified from genomic DNA by multiplex PCR using the deep immunoSEQ assay. Extracted genomic DNA from each cell subset was spread evenly across all wells of several immunoSEQ 96-well plates, with each plate serving as a replicate. For sorted subsets, each replicate PCR was loaded with 200 ng genomic DNA, equivalent to about 30,000 T cell genomes. Purified libraries were quantified with a Qubit 3.0 fluorometer, sized on a Bioanalyzer 2100, and re-quantified with the KAPA Library Quantification kit. A separate single-read 150-cycle Illumina NextSeq 550 flow cell was used to sequence each immunoSEQ 96-well plate. Per the source publication's procedure: The immunoSEQ output contained only junctional sequences without quality scores, so filtering could not match that applied to full-length reads. Sequences were annotated with PyIR, a Python wrapper for IgBLAST v1.9, and V/J genes and CDR3 were assigned using IMGT germline references. Reads with weak V/J assignments (E-value above 1e-6), missing CDR3, stop codons, out-of-frame junctions, or ambiguous translated residues were removed. A V3J clonotype was defined by an identical inferred V gene, J gene, and CDR3 amino acid sequence. Percentage overlap between repertoires was computed as shared unique clonotypes divided by the size of the smaller repertoire. Three approaches were used to assess repertoire richness: RTK rarefaction, the Chao1 estimator, and Recon v2.1 estimates of unobserved clonotypes. OLGA was used to compute generation probabilities for all TCRbeta clonotypes that the gDNA method yielded from a few donors. What TCRdb holds here is the immuneACCESS table cut down to in-frame rearrangements. Part of the clones is not present; checked against another copy, under half of the missing clones reflect an unresolved V gene, and the others are unexplained. V and J calls and clone size are those listed in that table; D and trimming were worked out from the DNA. The sample table lists roughly 1,500,000 clones, 98% of them with a count of one. 0.45% of the sample is in the top ten clones.

The donors were healthy, HIV-negative adults with no recently reported acute infections or vaccinations. Every donor was a Caucasian adult residing in Nashville, Tennessee, USA. Magnetic negative selection was used to enrich CD4+ T cells, after which naive cells were positively selected on CD45RA and the negative fraction became the memory subset. After blood collection by leukapheresis, PBMCs were isolated using Ficoll-Histopaque density gradient centrifugation and then cryopreserved in the vapor phase of liquid nitrogen. Analytical flow cytometry was used to check the purity and quantity of every magnetically sorted T cell population. Genomic DNA was isolated from each sorted fraction and quantified by UV absorbance on a Nanodrop 2000c. The CDR3 contains 15 residues, cysteine and phenylalanine counted. The DNA shown is the 45-base CDR3, in frame from base 1. From the germline V gene, CDR1 is SGHVS and CDR2 is FNYEAQ. The junction shows trimming of 0 bases on V and 5 bases on J, plus 11 bases between the germline ends.

In this chain, TRBV7-6 is recombined with TRBJ1-5; the D gene lacks a confident call. What was sequenced was naive CD4+ T cells sorted from blood. Read against the paper, the sample's cell subset or site label means: CD45RA+ positively selected. The sequence derives from a man aged 25 to 40 in good health. The CDR3 protein is CASSLAWQDHQPQHF. The nucleotides read TGTGCCAGCAGCTTAGCGTGGCAGGACCATCAGCCCCAGCATTTT. Where the CDR3 stops, the reference TRBV7-6 and TRBJ1-5 genes take over; the full variable domain is GAGVSQSPRYKVTKRGQDVALRCDPISGHVSLYWYRQALGQGPEFLTYFNYEAQQDKSGLPNDRFSAERPEGSISTLTIQRTEQRDSAMYRCASSLAWQDHQPQHFGDGTRLSIL.